The entry that follows covers one T cell receptor beta chain sequence. It was with a sample-barcoded 5' primer and a J-beta primer mix that a second PCR of roughly 7 to 12 cycles was run. TCRdb fed the 5' RACE reads into MiXCR, producing one record per CDR3 protein. The data show 800,000 to 950,000 distinct CDR3 sequences, under 40% seen once. The sample comes from a study of blood T cells in healthy people across ages. Drawn from each donor were roughly 10 milliliters of peripheral blood. The CDR3 consists of 16 residues. CDR1 SGHRS and CDR2 YFSETQ come from the germline V gene. V lost 4 bases, J lost 8 bases, and 13 bases stayed unmatched.

The sequence was collected from a man between 18 and 35 years old in good health. Sequenced input: blood. The V and J genes are TRBV5-1 and TRBJ2-2, with TRBD2 matching over 8 bases. The CDR3 here is CASSVERGTPPGELFF. CDR3 sequence (DNA): TGCGCCAGCAGCGTGGAGCGGGGGACACCTCCGGGGGAGCTGTTTTTT.